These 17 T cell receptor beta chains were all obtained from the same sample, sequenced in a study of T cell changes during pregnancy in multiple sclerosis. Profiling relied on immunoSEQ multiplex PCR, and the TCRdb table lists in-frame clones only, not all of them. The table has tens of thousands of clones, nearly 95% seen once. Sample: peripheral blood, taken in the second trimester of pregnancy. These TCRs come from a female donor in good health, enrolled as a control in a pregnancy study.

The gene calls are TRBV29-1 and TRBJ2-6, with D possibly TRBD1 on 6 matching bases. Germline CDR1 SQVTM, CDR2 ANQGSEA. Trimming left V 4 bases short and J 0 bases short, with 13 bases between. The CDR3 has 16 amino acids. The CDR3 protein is CSVAAGVSSGANVLTF. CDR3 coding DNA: TGCAGCGTTGCAGCAGGGGTGTCCTCTGGGGCCAACGTCCTGACTTTC.

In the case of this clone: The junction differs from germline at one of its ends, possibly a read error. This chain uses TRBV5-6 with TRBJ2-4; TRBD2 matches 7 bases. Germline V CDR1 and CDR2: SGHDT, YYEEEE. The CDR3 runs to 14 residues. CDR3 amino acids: CASSLDRGVNIQYF. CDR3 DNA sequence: TGTGCCAGCAGTTTGGACCGGGGGGTAAACATTCAGTACTTC.

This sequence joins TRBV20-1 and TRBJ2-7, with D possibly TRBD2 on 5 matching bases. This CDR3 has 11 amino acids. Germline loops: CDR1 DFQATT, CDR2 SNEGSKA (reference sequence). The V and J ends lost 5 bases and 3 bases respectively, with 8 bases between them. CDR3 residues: CSAHTSYEQYF. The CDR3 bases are TGCAGTGCTCATACTAGCTACGAGCAGTACTTC.

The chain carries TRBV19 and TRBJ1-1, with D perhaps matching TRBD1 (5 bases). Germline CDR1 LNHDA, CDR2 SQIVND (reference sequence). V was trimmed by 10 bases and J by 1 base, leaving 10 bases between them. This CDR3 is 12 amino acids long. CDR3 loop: CATQDRNTEAFF. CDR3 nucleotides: TGTGCCACACAAGACAGGAACACTGAAGCTTTCTTT.

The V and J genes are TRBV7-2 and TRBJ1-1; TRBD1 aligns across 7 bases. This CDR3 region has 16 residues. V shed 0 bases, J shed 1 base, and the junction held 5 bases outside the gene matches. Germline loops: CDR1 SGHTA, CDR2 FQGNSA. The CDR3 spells CASSLAQGWGNTEAFF. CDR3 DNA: TGTGCCAGCAGCTTAGCACAGGGGTGGGGGAACACTGAAGCTTTCTTT.

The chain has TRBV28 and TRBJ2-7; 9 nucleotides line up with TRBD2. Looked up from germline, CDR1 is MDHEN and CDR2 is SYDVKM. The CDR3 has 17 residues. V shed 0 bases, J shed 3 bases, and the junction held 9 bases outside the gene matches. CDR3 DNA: TGTGCCAGCAGTTTATGGGTAGGACTAGCGTCAAACTACGAGCAGTACTTC. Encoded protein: CASSLWVGLASNYEQYF.

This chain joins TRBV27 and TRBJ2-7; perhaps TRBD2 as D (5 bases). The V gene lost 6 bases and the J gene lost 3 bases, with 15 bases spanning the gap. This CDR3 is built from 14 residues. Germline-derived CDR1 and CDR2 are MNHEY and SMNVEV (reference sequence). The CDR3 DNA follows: TGTGCCAGCAGGGGCCTGACTACCCTCTACGAGCAGTACTTC. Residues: CASRGLTTLYEQYF.

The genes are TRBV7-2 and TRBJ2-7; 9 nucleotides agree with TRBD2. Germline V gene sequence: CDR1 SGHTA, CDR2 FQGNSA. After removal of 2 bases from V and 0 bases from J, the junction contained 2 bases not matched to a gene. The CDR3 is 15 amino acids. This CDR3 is CASSLSSGNSYEQYF. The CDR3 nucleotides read TGTGCCAGCAGCTTATCTAGCGGGAACTCCTACGAGCAGTACTTC. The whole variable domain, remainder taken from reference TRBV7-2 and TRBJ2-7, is GAGVSQSPSNKVTEKGKDVELRCDPISGHTALYWYRQSLGQGLEFLIYFQGNSAPDKSGLPSDRFSAERTGGSVSTLTIQRTQQEDSAVYLCASSLSSGNSYEQYFGPGTRLTVT.

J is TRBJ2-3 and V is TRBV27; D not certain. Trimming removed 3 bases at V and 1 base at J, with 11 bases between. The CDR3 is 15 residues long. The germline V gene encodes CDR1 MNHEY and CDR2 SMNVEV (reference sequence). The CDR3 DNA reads TGTGCCAGCAGTTTCGTGGTAGAGGGCACAGATACGCAGTATTTT. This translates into CASSFVVEGTDTQYF.

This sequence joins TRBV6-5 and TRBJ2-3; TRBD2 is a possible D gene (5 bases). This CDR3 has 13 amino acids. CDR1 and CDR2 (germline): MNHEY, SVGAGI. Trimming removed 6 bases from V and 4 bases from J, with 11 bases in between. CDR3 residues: CASSRLAADTQYF. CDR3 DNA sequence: TGTGCCAGCAGCCGCCTAGCTGCAGATACGCAGTATTTT.

CDR3 DNA: TGTGCCAGTTTGACCGGGACAGGGGACAATGAGCAGTTCTTC. Translating gives CASLTGTGDNEQFF. This rearrangement joins TRBV2 to TRBJ2-1; 10 nucleotides agree with TRBD1. CDR1 and CDR2 (germline): SNHLY, FYNNEI. Trimming cost V 9 bases and J 5 bases; bases outside gene matches: 7. The CDR3 is 14 amino acids.

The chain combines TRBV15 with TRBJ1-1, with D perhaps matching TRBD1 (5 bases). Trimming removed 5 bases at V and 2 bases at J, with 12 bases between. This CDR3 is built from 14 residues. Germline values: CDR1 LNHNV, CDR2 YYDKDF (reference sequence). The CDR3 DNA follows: TGTGCCACCAGCGGCCGCAGGGAAAACACTGAAGCTTTCTTT. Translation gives CATSGRRENTEAFF.

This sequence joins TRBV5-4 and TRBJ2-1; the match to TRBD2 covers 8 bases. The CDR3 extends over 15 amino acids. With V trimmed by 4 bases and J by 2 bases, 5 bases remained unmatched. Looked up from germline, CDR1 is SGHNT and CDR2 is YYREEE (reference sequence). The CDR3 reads CASSALAETYNEQFF. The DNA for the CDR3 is TGTGCCAGCAGCGCACTAGCGGAAACCTACAATGAGCAGTTCTTC.

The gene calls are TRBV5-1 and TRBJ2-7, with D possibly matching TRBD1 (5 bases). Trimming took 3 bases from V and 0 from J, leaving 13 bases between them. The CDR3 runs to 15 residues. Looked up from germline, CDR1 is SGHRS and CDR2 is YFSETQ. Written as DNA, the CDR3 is TGCGCCAGCAGCTCAGACAGCTGGTCCTCCTACGAGCAGTACTTC. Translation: CASSSDSWSSYEQYF. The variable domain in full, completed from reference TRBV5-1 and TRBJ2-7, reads KAGVTQTPRYLIKTRGQQVTLSCSPISGHRSVSWYQQTPGQGLQFLFEYFSETQRNKGNFPGRFSGRQFSNSRSEMNVSTLELGDSALYLCASSSDSWSSYEQYFGPGTRLTVT.

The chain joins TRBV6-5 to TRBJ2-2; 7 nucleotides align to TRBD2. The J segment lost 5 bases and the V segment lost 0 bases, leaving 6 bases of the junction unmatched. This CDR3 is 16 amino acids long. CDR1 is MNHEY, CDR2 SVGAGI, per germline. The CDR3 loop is CASSYSVGEGTGELFF. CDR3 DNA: TGTGCCAGCAGTTACTCCGTGGGGGAGGGAACCGGGGAGCTGTTTTTT.

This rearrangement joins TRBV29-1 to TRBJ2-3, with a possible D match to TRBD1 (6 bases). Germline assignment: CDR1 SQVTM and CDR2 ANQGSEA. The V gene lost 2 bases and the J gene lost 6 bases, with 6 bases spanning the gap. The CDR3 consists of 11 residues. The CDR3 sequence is CSVEQGDTQYF. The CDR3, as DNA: TGCAGCGTTGAACAGGGGGATACGCAGTATTTT.

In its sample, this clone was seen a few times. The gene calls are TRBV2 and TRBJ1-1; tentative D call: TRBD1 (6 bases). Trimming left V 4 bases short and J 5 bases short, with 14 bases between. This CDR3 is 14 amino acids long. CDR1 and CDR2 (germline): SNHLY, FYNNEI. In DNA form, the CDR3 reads TGTGCCAGCAGTGTGCGACAGGAGGAGACTGAAGCTTTCTTT. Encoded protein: CASSVRQEETEAFF.